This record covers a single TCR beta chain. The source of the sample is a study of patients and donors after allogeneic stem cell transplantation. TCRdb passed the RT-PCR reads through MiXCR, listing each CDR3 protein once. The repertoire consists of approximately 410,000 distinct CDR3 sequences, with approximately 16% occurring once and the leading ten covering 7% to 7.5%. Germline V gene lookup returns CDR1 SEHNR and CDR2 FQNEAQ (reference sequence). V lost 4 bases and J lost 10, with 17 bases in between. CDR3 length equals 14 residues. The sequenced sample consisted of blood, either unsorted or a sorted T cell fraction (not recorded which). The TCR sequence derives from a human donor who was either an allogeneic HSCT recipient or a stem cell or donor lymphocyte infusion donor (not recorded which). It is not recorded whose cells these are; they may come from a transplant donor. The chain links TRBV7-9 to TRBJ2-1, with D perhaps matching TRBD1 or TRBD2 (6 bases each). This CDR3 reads CASSSPPGAWEQFF. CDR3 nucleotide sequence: TGTGCCAGCAGCTCGCCCCCGGGGGCCTGGGAGCAGTTCTTC.